These T cell receptor beta chains were read from a single sample in a study of a mutant IDH1 vaccine in newly diagnosed glioma. Here immunoSEQ multiplex PCR was the method, and the copy in TCRdb shows in-frame clones only, minus some. The top ten clones hold roughly 5.1% of a sample with 60,000 or so clones, about 90% of them seen once. Their target antigens are unknown. Sequencing used PBMCs, obtained from a glioma patient whose treatment included an IDH1 peptide vaccine. Every receptor here comes from a woman aged 35 to 49 with glioma. The CDR3 runs from the conserved cysteine through the conserved F or W. A D gene is named only where the DNA matches it firmly. Clone size, where shown, is once, few, many, or a class for clones that have expanded.

len | j_gene | abundance | v_gene | d_gene | CDR3nt | CDR3aa
14 | TRBJ1-4 | NA | TRBV18 | NA | TGTGCCAGCTCACCCGGACAGCGCAATGAAAAACTGTTTTTT | CASSPGQRNEKLFF
16 | TRBJ1-4 | few | TRBV2 | NA | TGTGCCAGCGCATCGGGGGTGAGGGCATGGAATGAAAAACTGTTTTTT | CASASGVRAWNEKLFF
12 | TRBJ2-2 | NA | TRBV19 | NA | TGTGCCAGTGGATGGAACACCGGGGAGCTGTTTTTT | CASGWNTGELFF
14 | TRBJ2-7 | NA | TRBV5-1 | TRBD2 | TGCGCCAGCCACTCCGGAGCGGGAGTGCAAGAGCAGTACTTC | CASHSGAGVQEQYF
15 | TRBJ1-1 | NA | TRBV2 | TRBD1 | TGTGCCAGCAGTGGAGCAGGACAGGGATACACTGAAGCTTTCTTT | CASSGAGQGYTEAFF
15 | TRBJ2-1 | NA | TRBV5-4 | NA | TGTGCCAGCAGGGGGGACGCCCTGAACTACAATGAGCAGTTCTTC | CASRGDALNYNEQFF
13 | TRBJ1-2 | few | TRBV6-6 | NA | TGTGCCAGCAGTTACGGCGGGATTCCTGGCTACACCTTC | CASSYGGIPGYTF
15 | TRBJ2-3 | NA | TRBV5-4 | TRBD2 | TGTGCCAGCAGTTCCACTAGCGGGGGGACTGATACGCAGTATTTT | CASSSTSGGTDTQYF
16 | TRBJ2-2 | NA | TRBV19 | TRBD1 | TGTGCCAGTAGCGCTCACAGGGGGCGCGAAACCGGGGAGCTGTTTTTT | CASSAHRGRETGELFF
12 | TRBJ2-3 | NA | TRBV6-6 | NA | TGTGCCAGCAGTGCTCGTTTAAATACGCAGTATTTT | CASSARLNTQYF
15 | TRBJ2-3 | NA | TRBV6-6 | TRBD2 | TGTGCCAGCAGACTAGCGGGCGGATTCACAGATACGCAGTATTTT | CASRLAGGFTDTQYF
13 | TRBJ1-2 | once | TRBV5-5 | NA | TGTGCCAGCAGCTCGTCGGGGCCCTATGGCTACACCTTC | CASSSSGPYGYTF
16 | TRBJ1-1 | few | TRBV7-2 | TRBD1 | TGTGCCAGCAGTAGCCTTGGGACAGCAGAGAACACTGAAGCTTTCTTT | CASSSLGTAENTEAFF
11 | TRBJ2-5 | once | TRBV28 | NA | TGTGCCAGCAGTACACAAGAGACCCAGTACTTC | CASSTQETQYF
14 | TRBJ2-2 | NA | TRBV6-6 | NA | TGTGCCAGCAGTCCCCCCAGAGGAACCGGGGAGCTGTTTTTT | CASSPPRGTGELFF
19 | TRBJ2-2 | NA | TRBV6-4 | NA | TGTGCCAGCAGTGACTTGCGACAGGGAGACACCGGGGGCACCGGGGAGCTGTTTTTT | CASSDLRQGDTGGTGELFF
14 | TRBJ1-4 | NA | TRBV6-4 | NA | TGTGCCAGCAGTCCGGGCTTGGGGGATGAAAAACTGTTTTTT | CASSPGLGDEKLFF
16 | TRBJ2-5 | NA | TRBV25-1 | TRBD2 | TGTGCCAGCAGTGAATACGCCGGGGGGGCCCGGGAGACCCAGTACTTC | CASSEYAGGARETQYF
17 | TRBJ2-1 | NA | TRBV4-3 | TRBD2 | TGCGCCAGCAGCCAAGACGTTCGGGGGGGGGCCTACAATGAGCAGTTCTTC | CASSQDVRGGAYNEQFF
15 | TRBJ1-2 | NA | TRBV5-1 | TRBD1 | TGCGCCAGCAGCACGGGACAGCCTAGGGCCTATGGCTACACCTTC | CASSTGQPRAYGYTF
13 | TRBJ1-4 | NA | TRBV6-5 | NA | TGTGCCAGCAGTTACACCGGGAATGAAAAACTGTTTTTT | CASSYTGNEKLFF
13 | TRBJ1-2 | NA | TRBV30 | NA | TGTGCCTGGCAGGGTGGGCGCGACTATGGCTACACCTTC | CAWQGGRDYGYTF
21 | TRBJ2-1 | once | TRBV15 | TRBD2 | TGTGCCACCAGCAGAGGGGGCTCCGGGACTAGCGGCCCTAGCTCCTACAATGAGCAGTTCTTC | CATSRGGSGTSGPSSYNEQFF
14 | TRBJ2-1 | NA | TRBV5-1 | NA | TGCGCCAGCAGCACGGCGGACATTCACAATGAGCAGTTCTTC | CASSTADIHNEQFF
14 | TRBJ2-3 | NA | TRBV27 | NA | TGTGCCAGCAGTCCTTTTTCAGGGGCAGATACGCAGTATTTT | CASSPFSGADTQYF
13 | TRBJ1-6 | NA | TRBV27 | NA | TGTGCCAGCAGTTTAGGGCAGTATTCACCCCTCCACTTT | CASSLGQYSPLHF
16 | TRBJ1-1 | NA | TRBV18 | TRBD1 | TGTGCCAGCTCACCGGGGACAGGGGTTCGGGGGACTGAAGCTTTCTTT | CASSPGTGVRGTEAFF
13 | TRBJ2-5 | NA | TRBV5-1 | NA | TGCGCCAGCAGCTTGACGGGCCGAGAGACCCAGTACTTC | CASSLTGRETQYF
17 | TRBJ2-2 | NA | TRBV10-3 | TRBD2 | TGTGCCATCAGTGAAGTCGAACTAGCGGACCCTTGGGGGGAGCTGTTTTTT | CAISEVELADPWGELFF
12 | TRBJ1-5 | NA | TRBV29-1 | NA | TGCAGCGTGGCCTATAGCAATCAGCCCCAGCATTTT | CSVAYSNQPQHF
17 | TRBJ1-2 | once | TRBV4-1 | TRBD1 | TGCGCCAGCAGCCTTACCGGGACAGGGGCCGTTAACTATGGCTACACCTTC | CASSLTGTGAVNYGYTF
13 | TRBJ1-1 | NA | TRBV19 | NA | TGTGCCAGTAGTATCTCGGGGAACACTGAAGCTTTCTTT | CASSISGNTEAFF
15 | TRBJ2-3 | NA | TRBV7-9 | TRBD1 | TGTGCCAGCAGCTCCAACAGGGGCAGCACAGATACGCAGTATTTT | CASSSNRGSTDTQYF
15 | TRBJ2-6 | NA | TRBV19 | NA | TGTGCCAGTAGCCTAGATTTCTCTGGGGCCAACGTCCTGACTTTC | CASSLDFSGANVLTF
15 | TRBJ2-5 | NA | TRBV2 | TRBD2 | TGTGCCGCTAAGGGTGCTAGCGGTAACCAAGAGACCCAGTACTTC | CAAKGASGNQETQYF
13 | TRBJ1-2 | NA | TRBV4-1 | NA | TGCGCCAGCAGCCAGGGCGGGGGGAACGGCTACACCTTC | CASSQGGGNGYTF
13 | TRBJ2-3 | NA | TRBV25-1 | TRBD2 | TGTGCCAGCAGTGGGACTAGCGGGAGTTGGCAGTATTTT | CASSGTSGSWQYF
16 | TRBJ2-7 | NA | TRBV28 | TRBD2 | TGTGCCAGCAGAGGTGGGGGGGTCCACCTAAATTACGAGCAGTACTTC | CASRGGGVHLNYEQYF
13 | TRBJ1-2 | NA | TRBV15 | NA | TGTGCCACCAGCAGAGAGCGGAGCTATGGCTACACCTTC | CATSRERSYGYTF
16 | TRBJ2-5 | NA | TRBV6-6 | NA | TGTGCCAGCAGTTACTCGAGAGGGGGGGCCAGAGAGACCCAGTACTTC | CASSYSRGGARETQYF
13 | TRBJ1-4 | once | TRBV19 | NA | TGTGCCAGTAGCACAAGAAGCGGGGAAAAACTGTTTTTT | CASSTRSGEKLFF
15 | TRBJ1-2 | NA | TRBV7-2 | NA | TGTGCCAGCAGCTCCCTCCCCGGGGCCGACTATGGCTACACCTTC | CASSSLPGADYGYTF
14 | TRBJ1-2 | NA | TRBV7-8 | TRBD1 | TGTGCCAGCAGCTTCCGAGACAGGGACTATGGCTACACCTTC | CASSFRDRDYGYTF
14 | TRBJ2-7 | NA | TRBV7-9 | NA | TGTGCCAGCAGCTTAAGCACAGGAGAATACGAGCAGTACTTC | CASSLSTGEYEQYF
13 | TRBJ2-3 | NA | TRBV6-1 | NA | TGTGCCAGCAGTGCCACGACTCGCCAATCGCAGTATTTT | CASSATTRQSQYF
15 | TRBJ2-1 | NA | TRBV7-9 | TRBD1 | TGTGCCAGCAGCTGGACAGGGCCAACCGACAATGAGCAGTTCTTC | CASSWTGPTDNEQFF
12 | TRBJ2-5 | NA | TRBV7-8 | NA | TGTGCCAGCACCCCGGGGAGAGAGACCCAGTACTTC | CASTPGRETQYF
10 | TRBJ2-2 | NA | TRBV6-6 | NA | TGTGCCAGCAGTTTAGGGGAGCTGTTTTTT | CASSLGELFF
17 | TRBJ2-6 | NA | TRBV5-1 | NA | TGCGCCAGCAGCTTACAGGCCACCACACCTGGGGCCAACGTCCTGACTTTC | CASSLQATTPGANVLTF
14 | TRBJ1-5 | NA | TRBV19 | NA | TGTGCCAGTAATAACCAGGGCGGAGGTCAGCCCCAGCATTTT | CASNNQGGGQPQHF
14 | TRBJ1-5 | NA | TRBV25-1 | TRBD1 | TGTGCCAGCAGGGGACAGGGTGTAGGTCAGCCCCAGCATTTT | CASRGQGVGQPQHF
15 | TRBJ1-1 | NA | TRBV7-9 | NA | TGTGCCAGCAGGGGGATTTCCGGGGCGAACACTGAAGCTTTCTTT | CASRGISGANTEAFF
15 | TRBJ1-6 | NA | TRBV27 | TRBD1 | TGTGCCAGCAGGAACGGACAGGGCGGCGCTTCACCCCTCCACTTT | CASRNGQGGASPLHF
16 | TRBJ2-3 | NA | TRBV19 | TRBD2 | TGTGCCAGTAGTCTCTTCGCGGGGGGGAGCACAGATACGCAGTATTTT | CASSLFAGGSTDTQYF